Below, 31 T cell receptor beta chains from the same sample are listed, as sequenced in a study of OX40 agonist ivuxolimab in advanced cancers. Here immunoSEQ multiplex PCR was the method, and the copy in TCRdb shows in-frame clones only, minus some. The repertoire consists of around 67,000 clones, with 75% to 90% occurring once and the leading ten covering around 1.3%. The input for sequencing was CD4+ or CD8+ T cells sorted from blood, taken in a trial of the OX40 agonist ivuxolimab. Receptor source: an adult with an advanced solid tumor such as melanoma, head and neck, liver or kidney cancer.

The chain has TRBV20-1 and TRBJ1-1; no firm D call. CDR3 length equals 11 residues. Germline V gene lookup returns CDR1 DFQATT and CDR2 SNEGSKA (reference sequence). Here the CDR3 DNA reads TGCATCTCAGGTGGTGGCACTGAAGCTTTCTTT. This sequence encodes CISGGGTEAFF.

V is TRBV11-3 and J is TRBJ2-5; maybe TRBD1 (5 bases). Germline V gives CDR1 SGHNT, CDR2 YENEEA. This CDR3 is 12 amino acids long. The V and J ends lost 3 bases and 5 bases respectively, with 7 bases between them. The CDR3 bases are TGTGCCAGCAGCTTGTCAGGGGAGACCCAGTACTTC. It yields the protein CASSLSGETQYF.

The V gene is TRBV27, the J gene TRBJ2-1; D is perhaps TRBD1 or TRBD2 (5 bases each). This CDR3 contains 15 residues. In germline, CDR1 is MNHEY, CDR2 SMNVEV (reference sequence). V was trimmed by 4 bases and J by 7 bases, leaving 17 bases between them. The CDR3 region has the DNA TGTGCCAGCAGTTCCGGGACCTTTGGCCAAAATGAGCAGTTCTTC. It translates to CASSSGTFGQNEQFF.

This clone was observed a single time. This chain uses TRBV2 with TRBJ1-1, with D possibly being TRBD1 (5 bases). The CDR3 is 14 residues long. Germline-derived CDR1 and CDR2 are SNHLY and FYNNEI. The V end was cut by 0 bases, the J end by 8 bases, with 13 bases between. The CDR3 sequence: CASSEALRGAEAFF. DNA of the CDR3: TGTGCCAGCAGTGAAGCACTAAGGGGTGCGGAAGCTTTCTTT.

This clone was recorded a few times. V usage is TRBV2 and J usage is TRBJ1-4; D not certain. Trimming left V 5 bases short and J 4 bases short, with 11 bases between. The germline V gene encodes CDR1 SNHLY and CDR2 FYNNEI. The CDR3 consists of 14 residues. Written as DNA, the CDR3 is TGTGCCAGCAGTCAAGTACAGTTTAATGAAAAACTGTTTTTT. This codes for CASSQVQFNEKLFF.

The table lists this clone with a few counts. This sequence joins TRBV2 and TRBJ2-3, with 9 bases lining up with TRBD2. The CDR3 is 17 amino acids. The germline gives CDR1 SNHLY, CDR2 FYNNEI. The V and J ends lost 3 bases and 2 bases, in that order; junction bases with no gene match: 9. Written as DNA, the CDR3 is TGTGCCAGCAGTGAGAGGCTAGCGGGGACATTCACAGATACGCAGTATTTT. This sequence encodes CASSERLAGTFTDTQYF.

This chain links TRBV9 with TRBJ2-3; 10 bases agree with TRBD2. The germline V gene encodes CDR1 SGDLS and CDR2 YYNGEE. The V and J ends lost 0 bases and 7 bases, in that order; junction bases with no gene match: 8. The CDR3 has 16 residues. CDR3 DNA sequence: TGTGCCAGCAGCGTAGCAGCTACTAGCGGGGTGAATACGCAGTATTTT. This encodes CASSVAATSGVNTQYF.

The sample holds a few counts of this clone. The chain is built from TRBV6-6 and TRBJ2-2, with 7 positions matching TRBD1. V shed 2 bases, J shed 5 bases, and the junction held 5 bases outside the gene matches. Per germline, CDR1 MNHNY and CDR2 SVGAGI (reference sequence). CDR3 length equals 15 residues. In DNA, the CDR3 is TGTGCCAGCAGTTACCCGACAGGGATTACCGGGGAGCTGTTTTTT. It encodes CASSYPTGITGELFF.

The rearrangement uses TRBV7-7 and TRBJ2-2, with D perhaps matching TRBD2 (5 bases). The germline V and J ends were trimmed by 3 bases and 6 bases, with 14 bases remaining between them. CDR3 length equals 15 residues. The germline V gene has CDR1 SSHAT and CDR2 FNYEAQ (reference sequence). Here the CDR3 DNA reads TGTGCCAGCAGCTTTGTCTCAGGAGGTCCCGGGGAGCTGTTTTTT. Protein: CASSFVSGGPGELFF. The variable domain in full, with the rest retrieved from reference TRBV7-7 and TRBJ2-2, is GAGVSQSPRYKVTKRGQDVTLRCDPISSHATLYWYQQALGQGPEFLTYFNYEAQPDKSGLPSDRFSAERPEGSISTLTIQRTEQRDSAMYRCASSFVSGGPGELFFGEGSRLTVL.

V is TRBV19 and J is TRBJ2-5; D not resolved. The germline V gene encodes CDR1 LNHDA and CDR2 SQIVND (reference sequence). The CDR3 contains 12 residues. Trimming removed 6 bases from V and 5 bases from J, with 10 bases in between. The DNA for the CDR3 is TGTGCCAGTAGCTTTGATATGGAGACCCAGTACTTC. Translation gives CASSFDMETQYF.

The CDR3 protein is CASSYPGTGYNSPLHF. The CDR3 coding sequence is TGTGCCAGCAGCTACCCCGGGACAGGCTATAATTCACCCCTCCACTTT. The chain recombines TRBV7-2 with TRBJ1-6; TRBD1 matches at 8 bases. The CDR3 length is 16 residues. From germline, CDR1 is SGHTA and CDR2 FQGNSA. V shed 4 bases and J 3 bases; nucleotides not matched to a gene: 5.

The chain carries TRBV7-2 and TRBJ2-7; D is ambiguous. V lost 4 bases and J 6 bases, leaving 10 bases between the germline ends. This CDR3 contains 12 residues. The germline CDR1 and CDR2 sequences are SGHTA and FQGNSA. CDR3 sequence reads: CASSSDWGEQYF. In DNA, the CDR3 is TGTGCCAGCAGCTCGGATTGGGGCGAGCAGTACTTC.

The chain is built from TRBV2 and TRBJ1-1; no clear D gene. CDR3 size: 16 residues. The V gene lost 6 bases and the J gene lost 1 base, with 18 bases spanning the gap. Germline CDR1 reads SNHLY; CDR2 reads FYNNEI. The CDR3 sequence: CASRDRGQVENTEAFF. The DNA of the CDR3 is TGTGCCAGCAGAGACCGAGGGCAGGTGGAGAACACTGAAGCTTTCTTT. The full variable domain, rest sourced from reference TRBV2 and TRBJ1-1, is EPEVTQTPSHQVTQMGQEVILRCVPISNHLYFYWYRQILGQKVEFLVSFYNNEISEKSEIFDDQFSVERPDGSNFTLKIRSTKLEDSAMYFCASRDRGQVENTEAFFGQGTRLTVV.

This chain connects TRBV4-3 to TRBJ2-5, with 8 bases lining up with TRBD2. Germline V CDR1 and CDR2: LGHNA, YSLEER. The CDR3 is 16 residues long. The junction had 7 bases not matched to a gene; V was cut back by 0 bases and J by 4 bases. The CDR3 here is CASSQEAGGGRETQYF. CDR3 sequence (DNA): TGCGCCAGCAGCCAAGAGGCCGGGGGGGGTAGAGAGACCCAGTACTTC.

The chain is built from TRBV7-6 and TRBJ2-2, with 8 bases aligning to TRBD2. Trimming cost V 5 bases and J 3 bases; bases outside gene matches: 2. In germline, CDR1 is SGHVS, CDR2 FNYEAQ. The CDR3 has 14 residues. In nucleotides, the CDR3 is TGTGCCAGCAGCGTCGGGGGGGACACCGGGGAGCTGTTTTTT. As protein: CASSVGGDTGELFF.

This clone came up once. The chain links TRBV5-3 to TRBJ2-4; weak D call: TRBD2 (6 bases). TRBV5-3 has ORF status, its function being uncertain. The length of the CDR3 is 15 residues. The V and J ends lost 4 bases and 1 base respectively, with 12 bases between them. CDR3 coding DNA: TGTGCCAGAAGCGGGAGGATTTTGGCCAAAAACATTCAGTACTTC. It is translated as CARSGRILAKNIQYF.

CDR3 nucleotide sequence: TGCGCCAGCAGCTCGGGGGCCGGAAAAGAGACCCAGTACTTC. Translating gives CASSSGAGKETQYF. V is TRBV5-1 and J is TRBJ2-5; D tentatively fits TRBD1 or TRBD2 (6 bases each). This CDR3 contains 14 residues. The germline V gene has CDR1 SGHRS and CDR2 YFSETQ. Trimming took off 3 bases at V and 3 bases at J, with 12 bases between the two ends.

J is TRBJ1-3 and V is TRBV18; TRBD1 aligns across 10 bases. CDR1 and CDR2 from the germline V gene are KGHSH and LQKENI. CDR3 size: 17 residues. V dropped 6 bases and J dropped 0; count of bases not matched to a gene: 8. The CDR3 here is CASSLIRTGGSGNTIYF. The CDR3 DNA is TGTGCCAGCTCGCTAATCCGGACAGGGGGCTCTGGAAACACCATATATTTT.

The CDR3 here is CASSATRGNIQYF. The CDR3 DNA reads as TGTGCCAGCAGTGCAACCCGGGGGAACATTCAGTACTTC. This chain joins TRBV27 and TRBJ2-4; weak D call: TRBD2 (6 bases). The V end was cut by 5 bases, the J end by 7 bases, with 12 bases between. The CDR3 consists of 13 residues. Per the germline V gene, CDR1 is MNHEY and CDR2 is SMNVEV (reference sequence).

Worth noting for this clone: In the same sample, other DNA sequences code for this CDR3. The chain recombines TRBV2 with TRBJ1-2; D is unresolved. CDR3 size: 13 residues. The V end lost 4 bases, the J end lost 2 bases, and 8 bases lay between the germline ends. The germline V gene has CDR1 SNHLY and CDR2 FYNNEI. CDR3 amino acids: CASSVSSNYGYTF. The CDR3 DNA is TGTGCCAGCAGTGTCAGCTCCAACTATGGCTACACCTTC.

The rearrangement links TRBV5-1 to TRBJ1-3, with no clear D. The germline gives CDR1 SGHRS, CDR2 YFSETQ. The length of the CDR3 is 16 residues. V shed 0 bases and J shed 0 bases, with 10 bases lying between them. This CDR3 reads CASSLGETVSGNTIYF. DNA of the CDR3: TGCGCCAGCAGCTTGGGGGAGACGGTCTCTGGAAACACCATATATTTT.

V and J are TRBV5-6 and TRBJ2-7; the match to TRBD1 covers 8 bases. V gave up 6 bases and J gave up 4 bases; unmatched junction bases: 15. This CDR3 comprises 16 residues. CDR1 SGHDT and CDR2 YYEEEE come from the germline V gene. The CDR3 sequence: CASTTGGGTGLYEQYF. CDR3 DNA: TGTGCCAGCACAACTGGAGGCGGGACAGGACTTTACGAGCAGTACTTC.

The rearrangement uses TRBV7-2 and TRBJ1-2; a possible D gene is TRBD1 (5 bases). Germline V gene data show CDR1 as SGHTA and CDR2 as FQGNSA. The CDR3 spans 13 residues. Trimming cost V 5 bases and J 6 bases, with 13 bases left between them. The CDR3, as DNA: TGTGCCAGCAGCCCTGCCGGGACTCATGGCTACACCTTC. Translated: CASSPAGTHGYTF.

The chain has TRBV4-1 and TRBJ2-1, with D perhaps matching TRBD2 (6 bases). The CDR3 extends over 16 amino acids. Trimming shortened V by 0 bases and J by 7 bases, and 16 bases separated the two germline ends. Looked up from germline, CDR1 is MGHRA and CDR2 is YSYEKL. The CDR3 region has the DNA TGCGCCAGCAGCCAAGAAGGGACGGGGGTCTTTAATGAGCAGTTCTTC. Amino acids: CASSQEGTGVFNEQFF.

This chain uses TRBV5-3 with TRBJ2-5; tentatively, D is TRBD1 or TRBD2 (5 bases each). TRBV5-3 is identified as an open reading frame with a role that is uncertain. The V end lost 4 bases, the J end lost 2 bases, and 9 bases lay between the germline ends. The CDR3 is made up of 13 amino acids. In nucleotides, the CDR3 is TGTGCCAGAAGCCTGGGACCTCAAGAGACCCAGTACTTC. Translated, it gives CARSLGPQETQYF.

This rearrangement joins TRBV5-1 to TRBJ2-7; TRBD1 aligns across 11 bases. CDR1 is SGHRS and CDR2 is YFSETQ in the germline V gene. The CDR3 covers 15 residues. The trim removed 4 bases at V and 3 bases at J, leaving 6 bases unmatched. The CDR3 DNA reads TGCGCCAGCAGCCCAACCGGGACAGGGGGCTACGAGCAGTACTTC. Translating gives CASSPTGTGGYEQYF.

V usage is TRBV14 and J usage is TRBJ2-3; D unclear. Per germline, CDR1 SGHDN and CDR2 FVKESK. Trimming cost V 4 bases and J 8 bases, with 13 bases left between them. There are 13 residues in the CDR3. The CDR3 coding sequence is TGTGCCAGCAGCCTAGGGTCGAGTCGTACGCAGTATTTT. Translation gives CASSLGSSRTQYF.

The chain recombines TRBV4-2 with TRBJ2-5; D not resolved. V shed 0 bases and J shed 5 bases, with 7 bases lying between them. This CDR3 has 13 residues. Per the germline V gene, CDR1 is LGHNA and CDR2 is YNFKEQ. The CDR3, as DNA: TGTGCCAGCAGCCAAGACCACGGGGAGACCCAGTACTTC. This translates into CASSQDHGETQYF.

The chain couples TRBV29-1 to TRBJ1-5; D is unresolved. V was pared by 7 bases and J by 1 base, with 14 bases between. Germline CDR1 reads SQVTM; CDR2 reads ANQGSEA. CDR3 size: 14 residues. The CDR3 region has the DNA TGCAGCGCAAGTGAGGGCACGAGCAATCAGCCCCAGCATTTT. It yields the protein CSASEGTSNQPQHF.

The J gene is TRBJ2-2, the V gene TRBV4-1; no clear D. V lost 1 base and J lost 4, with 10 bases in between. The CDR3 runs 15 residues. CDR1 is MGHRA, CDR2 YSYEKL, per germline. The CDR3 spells CASSQADGSTGELFF. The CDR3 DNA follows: TGCGCCAGCAGCCAAGCCGACGGCAGCACCGGGGAGCTGTTTTTT.

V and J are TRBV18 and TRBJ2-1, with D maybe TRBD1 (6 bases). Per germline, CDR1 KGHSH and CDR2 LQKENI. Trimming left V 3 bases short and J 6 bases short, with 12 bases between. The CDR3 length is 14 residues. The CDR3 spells CASSPKQGPNEQFF. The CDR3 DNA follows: TGTGCCAGCTCACCCAAACAGGGACCCAATGAGCAGTTCTTC.